This entry is about one T cell receptor (beta chain). Generated by immunoSEQ multiplex PCR, the TCRdb table keeps only in-frame clones and is missing some. The sample has a few hundred thousand clones; more than 85% are singletons. This CDR3 is 13 amino acids long. CDR1 and CDR2 from the germline V gene are MNHEY and SMNVEV (reference sequence). Trimming pared 7 bases from V and 5 bases from J, leaving 11 bases between. These data come from a study of T cell responses to AZD1222 COVID-19 vaccine. This chain joins TRBV27 and TRBJ1-4; D uncertain. The TCR was taken from an adult in good health. The sequencing used peripheral blood, collected on day 0 of AZD1222 vaccination. CDR3 amino acids: CASTRGRNEKLFF. The CDR3 bases are TGTGCCAGCACGCGAGGGCGAAATGAAAAACTGTTTTTT.